These 30 T cell receptor beta chains were sequenced from one sample in a study of blood T cell repertoires in COVID-19. Libraries were prepared by immunoSEQ multiplex PCR; TCRdb keeps only in-frame clonotypes and omits some of them. The sample carries roughly 140,000 clones, over 75% recorded once. Sequenced material: PBMCs or T cells enriched from blood (not recorded which). These receptors were obtained from a young woman with acute COVID-19.

The genes are TRBV21-1 and TRBJ2-4; the D segment call TRBD1 is taken from the table without a DNA check. TRBV21-1 is labeled a pseudogene. The CDR3 has 15 residues. The CDR3 DNA follows: TGTGCCAGCAGCACCTGTCGCAGGGGTGTTCCATTGGTGTACTTC. Translation gives CASSTCRRGVPLVYF.

This chain joins TRBV10-3 and TRBJ2-1, with D uncertain. Trimming shortened V by 6 bases and J by 4 bases, and 16 bases separated the two germline ends. The CDR3 sequence is 15 residues long. CDR1 and CDR2 (germline): ENHRY, SYGVKD. The CDR3 loop is CAISETVSRYNEQFF. Here the CDR3 DNA reads TGTGCCATCAGCGAAACGGTTTCGCGGTACAATGAGCAGTTCTTC.

The chain recombines TRBV5-4 with TRBJ2-3, with D tentatively TRBD2 (5 bases). Trimming removed 3 bases at V and 5 bases at J, with 13 bases between. Germline V lookup: CDR1 SGHNT, CDR2 YYREEE (reference sequence). The CDR3 covers 14 residues. CDR3 nucleotide sequence: TGTGCCAGCAGCTCTCAGGAGGCAGGAGATACGCAGTATTTT. Translating it yields CASSSQEAGDTQYF.

This sequence joins TRBV27 and TRBJ1-4; 7 bases map to TRBD1. Germline assignment: CDR1 MNHEY and CDR2 SMNVEV (reference sequence). J was trimmed by 10 bases and V by 5 bases; bases with no gene match: 7. The CDR3 covers 13 residues. The CDR3 loop is CASSRDRDGKLFF. DNA for the CDR3: TGTGCCAGCAGTCGCGACAGGGACGGAAAACTGTTTTTT.

This chain connects TRBV5-5 to TRBJ1-3, with D possibly matching TRBD1 (6 bases). Trimming removed 4 bases from V and 6 bases from J, with 14 bases in between. The CDR3 is made up of 14 amino acids. The V gene's germline CDR1 is SGHKS and CDR2 YYEKEE (reference sequence). The CDR3 protein is CASSAAPGANTIYF. CDR3 DNA sequence: TGTGCCAGCAGCGCCGCCCCAGGGGCAAACACCATATATTTT.

CDR3 amino acids: CASTVRGTGELFF. The CDR3 DNA follows: TGTGCCAGCACCGTAAGGGGTACCGGGGAGCTGTTTTTT. The rearrangement links TRBV12-3 or TRBV12-4 to TRBJ2-2, with D possibly TRBD1 on 5 matching bases. The V and J ends lost 7 bases and 5 bases respectively, with 11 bases between them. The CDR3 is made up of 13 amino acids.

This sequence joins TRBV10-3 and TRBJ2-3; weak D call: TRBD2 (5 bases). Looked up from germline, CDR1 is ENHRY and CDR2 is SYGVKD. The CDR3 length is 14 residues. V was clipped by 0 bases and J by 4 bases, with 8 bases between them. The CDR3 sequence is CAISESRGPDTQYF. In nucleotides, the CDR3 is TGTGCCATCAGTGAGTCTAGAGGGCCAGATACGCAGTATTTT.

The chain carries TRBV28 and TRBJ2-5, with unresolved D. V was cut by 4 bases and J by 5 bases, with 11 bases left in between. The length of the CDR3 is 13 residues. The germline V gene encodes CDR1 MDHEN and CDR2 SYDVKM. The chain's CDR3 is CASSYNTPETQYF. CDR3 bases: TGTGCCAGCAGTTACAACACGCCGGAGACCCAGTACTTC.

V and J are TRBV19 and TRBJ2-1; the match to TRBD1 covers 7 bases. The trim removed 2 bases at V and 4 bases at J, leaving 5 bases unmatched. CDR1 and CDR2 (germline): LNHDA, SQIVND (reference sequence). The CDR3 has 15 amino acids. The CDR3 sequence: CASSISGQTYNEQFF. CDR3 DNA sequence: TGTGCCAGTAGTATATCGGGACAGACTTACAATGAGCAGTTCTTC.

This clone was counted a few times. J is TRBJ1-6 and V is TRBV15; no clear D. Germline V CDR1 and CDR2: LNHNV, YYDKDF (reference sequence). The CDR3 length is 15 residues. The germline V and J ends were trimmed by 4 bases and 0 bases, with 7 bases remaining between them. The CDR3 DNA reads TGTGCCACCAGCAAAGGAGACTCCTATAATTCACCCCTCCACTTT. Translation: CATSKGDSYNSPLHF.

J is TRBJ1-2 and V is TRBV4-2, with 9 positions matching TRBD1. The CDR3 runs 18 residues. Germline V gives CDR1 LGHNA, CDR2 YNFKEQ. V trimming: 2 bases; J trimming: 8 bases; junction bases outside the gene matches: 18. The chain's CDR3 is CASSQTSSLGQGYGGYTF. In nucleotides, the CDR3 is TGTGCCAGCAGCCAAACCAGCTCGTTAGGACAGGGGTATGGGGGCTACACCTTC.

The chain carries TRBV7-8 and TRBJ2-7, with 9 positions matching TRBD2. Germline-derived CDR1 and CDR2 are SGHVS and FQNEAQ. V was pared by 1 base and J by 2 bases, with 6 bases of the junction left unmatched. The CDR3 covers 16 residues. The CDR3 spells CASSLVASSGAYEQYF. DNA for the CDR3: TGTGCCAGCAGCTTAGTGGCGTCTAGCGGGGCCTACGAGCAGTACTTC.

This chain links TRBV28 with TRBJ2-1; weak D call: TRBD1 (6 bases). The CDR3 totals 13 residues. V was clipped by 10 bases and J by 4 bases, with 14 bases between them. Looked up from germline, CDR1 is MDHEN and CDR2 is SYDVKM. CDR3 in amino acids: CATKNTGYNEQFF. For the CDR3, the DNA is TGTGCCACTAAAAATACAGGGTACAATGAGCAGTTCTTC.

This rearrangement joins TRBV11-2 to TRBJ1-1, with D possibly TRBD1 on 6 matching bases. CDR3 length: 14 residues. Germline V gene data show CDR1 as SGHAT and CDR2 as FQNNGV. V dropped 4 bases and J dropped 4 bases, with 13 bases sitting between them. The CDR3 DNA reads TGTGCCAGCAGCTCCACAGGGTTTAGCACTGAAGCTTTCTTT. As protein: CASSSTGFSTEAFF.

The chain recombines TRBV25-1 with TRBJ1-4, with 8 positions matching TRBD1. With V trimmed by 5 bases and J by 7 bases, 6 bases remained unmatched. The CDR3 contains 14 residues. CDR1 and CDR2 from the germline V gene are MGHDK and SYGVNS. The CDR3 region has the DNA TGTGCCAGCAGTTTCCGGGACAGGTCTGAAAAACTGTTTTTT. This sequence encodes CASSFRDRSEKLFF.

The rearrangement links TRBV7-2 to TRBJ2-7; D unresolved. Germline V gene data show CDR1 as SGHTA and CDR2 as FQGNSA. V lost 3 bases and J lost 4, with 4 bases in between. This CDR3 has 11 amino acids. For the CDR3, the DNA is TGTGCCAGCAGCTTTCGGTACGAGCAGTACTTC. It yields the protein CASSFRYEQYF.

V gene TRBV7-9 combines with J gene TRBJ1-3; 8 bases align to TRBD1. The CDR3 totals 15 residues. CDR1 SEHNR and CDR2 FQNEAQ come from the germline V gene (reference sequence). The V segment lost 5 bases and the J segment 6 bases; nucleotides outside the gene matches: 9. The CDR3 DNA follows: TGTGCCAGCAGCACATACAGGGGGGTGGAAAACACCATATATTTT. As protein: CASSTYRGVENTIYF.

V and J are TRBV7-9 and TRBJ1-1; D unresolved. V was trimmed by 1 base and J by 3 bases, leaving 15 bases between them. The CDR3 runs 16 residues. Germline V gives CDR1 SEHNR, CDR2 FQNEAQ (reference sequence). CDR3 loop: CASSLGHGALDTEAFF. DNA for the CDR3: TGTGCCAGCAGCTTAGGGCATGGAGCTTTGGACACTGAAGCTTTCTTT. Looking up the rest from reference TRBV7-9 and TRBJ1-1 gives the full variable domain: DTGVSQNPRHKITKRGQNVTFRCDPISEHNRLYWYRQTLGQGPEFLTYFQNEAQLEKSRLLSDRFSAERPKGSFSTLEIQRTEQGDSAMYLCASSLGHGALDTEAFFGQGTRLTVV.

The CDR3 sequence is CASSYSGLATAETQYF. The CDR3 DNA reads TGTGCCAGCAGTTACTCGGGACTAGCGACGGCGGAGACCCAGTACTTC. The gene calls are TRBV6-5 and TRBJ2-5; 10 nucleotides line up with TRBD2. CDR1 and CDR2 from the germline V gene are MNHEY and SVGAGI. The V and J ends lost 0 bases and 5 bases, in that order; junction bases with no gene match: 6. The CDR3 sequence is 16 residues long.

The chain combines TRBV7-2 with TRBJ2-4; TRBD2 agrees at 9 bases. This CDR3 spans 16 amino acids. V dropped 5 bases and J dropped 2; count of bases not matched to a gene: 7. Germline V gene data show CDR1 as SGHTA and CDR2 as FQGNSA. CDR3 bases: TGTGCCAGCAGCCCCGGACTAGCGTCCTCCAAAAACATTCAGTACTTC. Amino acid sequence: CASSPGLASSKNIQYF. The whole variable domain, filled in from reference TRBV7-2 and TRBJ2-4, reads GAGVSQSPSNKVTEKGKDVELRCDPISGHTALYWYRQSLGQGLEFLIYFQGNSAPDKSGLPSDRFSAERTGGSVSTLTIQRTQQEDSAVYLCASSPGLASSKNIQYFGAGTRLSVL.

The V call is TRBV7-2, the J call TRBJ2-2, with D tentatively TRBD1 (5 bases). The CDR3 spans 19 residues. Between the trimmed V and J ends, which lost 5 bases and 3 bases, there was a span of 25 bases. Germline CDR1 is SGHTA and CDR2 is FQGNSA. This CDR3 reads CASSPGTFRDIFDTGELFF. The CDR3 DNA reads TGTGCCAGCAGCCCCGGAACCTTCAGGGATATCTTCGACACCGGGGAGCTGTTTTTT.

The CDR3: CAIRPGTGDTSEQFF. The CDR3 nucleotides read TGTGCCATCAGGCCCGGGACAGGGGACACTAGTGAGCAGTTCTTC. The rearrangement links TRBV10-3 to TRBJ2-1; TRBD1 matches 10 bases. Germline lookup yields CDR1 ENHRY and CDR2 SYGVKD. The CDR3 runs 15 residues. Unmatched junction bases numbered 11, after V lost 6 bases and J lost 9 bases.

In nucleotides, the CDR3 is TGTGCCAGCAGTTTAGCAGGGGGTGTCCCCACTGAAGCTTTCTTT. As protein: CASSLAGGVPTEAFF. V is TRBV28 and J is TRBJ1-1; TRBD1 agrees at 7 bases. The CDR3 runs to 15 residues. Trimming at V came to 2 bases and at J to 4 bases, leaving 7 bases not matched to a gene. CDR1 and CDR2 from the germline V gene are MDHEN and SYDVKM.

The CDR3 bases are TGTGCTAGTGGTTTGATCGCGGGGAGTGGGGAGCTGTTTTTT. Amino acids: CASGLIAGSGELFF. The chain carries TRBV12-5 and TRBJ2-2; a possible D gene is TRBD2 (6 bases). This CDR3 has 14 residues. Germline assignment: CDR1 LGHNT and CDR2 FRNRAP. Between the trimmed V and J ends, which lost 2 bases and 8 bases, there was a span of 12 bases.

This chain joins TRBV7-9 and TRBJ1-1, with D maybe TRBD1 (5 bases). V was pared by 3 bases and J by 4 bases, with 12 bases between. From germline, CDR1 is SEHNR and CDR2 FQNEAQ (reference sequence). This CDR3 is built from 14 residues. CDR3 DNA: TGTGCCAGCAGCTTCCTCGTGGGGGGCACTGAAGCTTTCTTT. This encodes CASSFLVGGTEAFF.

This chain connects TRBV2 to TRBJ2-1, with 11 bases lining up with TRBD2. The CDR3 sequence is 14 residues long. The germline CDR1 and CDR2 sequences are SNHLY and FYNNEI. V trimming: 7 bases; J trimming: 4 bases; junction bases outside the gene matches: 3. CDR3 bases: TGTGCCAGCACTAGACTAGCGGGATACAATGAGCAGTTCTTC. This codes for CASTRLAGYNEQFF.

This chain connects TRBV19 to TRBJ2-1; tentatively, D is TRBD1 (6 bases). The CDR3 sequence is 11 residues long. Trimming took off 3 bases at V and 11 bases at J, with 8 bases between the two ends. Germline CDR1 LNHDA, CDR2 SQIVND (reference sequence). DNA of the CDR3: TGTGCCAGTAGTATCAGGGGACAGCAGTTCTTC. This translates into CASSIRGQQFF.

CDR3 DNA sequence: TGTGCCAGCAGCTCAGGGGATAGCTCCTACGAGCAGTACTTC. As protein: CASSSGDSSYEQYF. The chain joins TRBV5-4 to TRBJ2-7, with D perhaps matching TRBD1 (6 bases). This CDR3 region has 14 residues. V lost 3 bases and J lost 0, with 10 bases in between. Germline V CDR1 and CDR2: SGHNT, YYREEE (reference sequence).

This clone was found a few times. The V call is TRBV4-3, the J call TRBJ2-1; TRBD2 matches 10 bases. The CDR3 has 16 amino acids. Germline trimming cut 4 bases from V and 4 bases from J; bases unmatched to any gene: 7. CDR1 is LGHNA, CDR2 YSLEER, per germline. CDR3 sequence reads: CASSRRTSGSYNEQFF. CDR3 bases: TGCGCCAGCAGCCGCAGGACTAGCGGATCATACAATGAGCAGTTCTTC.

This clone has just a few counts. V gene TRBV11-1 combines with J gene TRBJ2-1, with 9 bases aligning to TRBD2. CDR1 and CDR2 (germline): SGHAT, FQDESV (reference sequence). V trimming: 5 bases; J trimming: 1 base; junction bases outside the gene matches: 3. This CDR3 region has 15 residues. The CDR3, as DNA: TGTGCCAGCAGCCGCGCGGGGGGGTCCTACAATGAGCAGTTCTTC. It encodes CASSRAGGSYNEQFF.